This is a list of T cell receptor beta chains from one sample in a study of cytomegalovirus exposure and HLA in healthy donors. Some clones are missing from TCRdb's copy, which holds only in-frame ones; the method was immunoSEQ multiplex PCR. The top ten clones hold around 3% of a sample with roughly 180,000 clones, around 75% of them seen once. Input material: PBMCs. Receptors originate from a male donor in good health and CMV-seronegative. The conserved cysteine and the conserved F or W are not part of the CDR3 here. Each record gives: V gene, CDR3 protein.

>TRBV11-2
ASSLGTGVYTGELF
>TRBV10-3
AIKGDDQPQH
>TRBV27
ASSLQGNTEAF
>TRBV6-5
ASSLLAGNTYEQY
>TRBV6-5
ASLRFIGGSYEQY
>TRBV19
ASTVYGRGNQPQH
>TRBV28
ASSPPGQGAYSEQF
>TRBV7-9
ASSFDSGRAQY
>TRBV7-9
ASSFMETQY
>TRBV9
ASSVDQRPADTQY
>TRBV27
ASSLSGTGGAHGYT
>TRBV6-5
ASSAGRATEAF
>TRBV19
ASSIISSGSSKNIQY
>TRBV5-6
ASARGLAGNQGDTQY
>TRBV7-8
ASSLPGGDNEQF
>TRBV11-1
ASSPPGTSGNLKY
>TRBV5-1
ASSLAGDTGNTIY
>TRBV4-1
ASSDIVGATNEQF
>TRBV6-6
ASSYSTYAGGREQF
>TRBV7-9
ASSLKGKSSYEQY
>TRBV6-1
ASSPGTGVQPQH
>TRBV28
ASSLTWADNYGYT
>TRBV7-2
ASSLGQGTNEQY
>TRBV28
ASSFLVAGLDNEQF
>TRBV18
ASSDVGGFGYT
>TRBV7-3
SSSDQGAVAF
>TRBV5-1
ASSVAGTGIYNEQF
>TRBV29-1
SVVLVLGNTEAF
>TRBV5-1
ASSSALAGITCNEQF
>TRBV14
ASSHVGGGTEAF
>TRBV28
ASILAGENEQF
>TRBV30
AWTWAGGGGPLDTQY
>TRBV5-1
ASSLVSANYGYT
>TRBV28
ASSRRPYEQY
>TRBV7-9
ASSLRVSPTGNTIY
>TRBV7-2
ASSYSGKFPEQY
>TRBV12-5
ASGLGLAETQY